Below, 16 T cell receptor beta chains from the same sample are listed, as sequenced in a study of shared clonotypes between healthy human individuals. The table came from immunoSEQ multiplex PCR; TCRdb's copy has only in-frame clones and leaves some out. Of 2 million to 2.5 million clones listed, 95% were seen once; the top ten hold around 0.13%. The sequencing input was naive CD4+ T cells sorted from blood. The subset denotes: CD45RA+ positively selected. These receptors originate from a man between 18 and 35 years old in good health.

The chain uses TRBV29-1 and TRBJ2-5; D possibly corresponds to TRBD2 (6 bases). CDR3 length: 13 residues. Per the germline V gene, CDR1 is SQVTM and CDR2 is ANQGSEA. V dropped 2 bases and J dropped 4 bases, with 11 bases sitting between them. The CDR3 sequence is CSVERGKAETQYF. The CDR3 DNA sequence: TGCAGCGTTGAACGGGGGAAGGCAGAGACCCAGTACTTC.

The gene calls are TRBV30 and TRBJ2-7, with TRBD2 identical over 9 bases. This CDR3 is 19 amino acids long. V trimming: 0 bases; J trimming: 0 bases; junction bases outside the gene matches: 15. From germline, CDR1 is GTSNPN and CDR2 SVGIG (reference sequence). The CDR3 region is CAWSVVTSGGRQDSYEQYF. DNA for the CDR3: TGTGCCTGGAGTGTAGTGACTAGCGGCGGGAGACAGGACTCCTACGAGCAGTACTTC.

V usage is TRBV5-6 and J usage is TRBJ2-2, with TRBD2 identical over 11 bases. The junction had 4 bases not matched to a gene; V was cut back by 4 bases and J by 5 bases. CDR1 and CDR2 from the germline V gene are SGHDT and YYEEEE. The CDR3 covers 15 residues. CDR3 DNA: TGTGCCAGCAGCAAACTAGCGGGGGTGACCGGGGAGCTGTTTTTT. Encoded protein: CASSKLAGVTGELFF.

V and J are TRBV7-2 and TRBJ1-6; no definite D call. CDR3 length equals 15 residues. V lost 1 base and J 7 bases, leaving 11 bases between the germline ends. Germline V gene sequence: CDR1 SGHTA, CDR2 FQGNSA. CDR3 amino acids: CASSLDTGFNSPLHF. The DNA for the CDR3 is TGTGCCAGCAGCTTAGACACGGGTTTCAATTCACCCCTCCACTTT.

The chain has TRBV5-6 and TRBJ2-7, with D perhaps matching TRBD2 (5 bases). Germline V gene sequence: CDR1 SGHDT, CDR2 YYEEEE. V was trimmed by 4 bases and J by 2 bases, leaving 16 bases between them. The CDR3 extends over 15 amino acids. For the CDR3, the DNA is TGTGCCAGCAGCCCCCGGGGAAGCCTACCCTACGAGCAGTACTTC. Translation gives CASSPRGSLPYEQYF.

J is TRBJ1-1 and V is TRBV6-1; D is ambiguous. The germline CDR1 and CDR2 sequences are MNHNS and SASEGT. The CDR3 covers 17 residues. Trimming cost V 4 bases and J 2 bases, with 20 bases left between them. In nucleotides, the CDR3 is TGTGCCAGCAGTGTGGACCAGACGGGCGCTCAAAACACTGAAGCTTTCTTT. Its translation is CASSVDQTGAQNTEAFF.

The CDR3 sequence is CASSPGAYNEQFF. For the CDR3, the DNA is TGTGCCAGCAGCCCAGGGGCCTACAATGAGCAGTTCTTC. The chain uses TRBV9 and TRBJ2-1; possibly TRBD1 for D (6 bases). CDR1 is SGDLS, CDR2 YYNGEE, per germline. The CDR3 spans 13 residues. V lost 4 bases, J lost 2 bases, and 7 bases lay in between.

Points on this clone: A read error may produce the germline difference seen at one junction end. J is TRBJ2-4 and V is TRBV2; 9 bases line up with TRBD2. In germline, CDR1 is SNHLY, CDR2 FYNNEI. The CDR3 runs 16 residues. CDR3: CASSKALAGAKNIQYF. Here the CDR3 DNA reads TGTGCCAGCAGTAAAGCACTAGCGGGAGCCAAAAACATTCAGTACTTC.

The V and J genes are TRBV11-2 and TRBJ2-1, with D possibly matching TRBD1 (5 bases). The CDR3 contains 16 residues. Per germline, CDR1 SGHAT and CDR2 FQNNGV. With 5 bases removed from V and 1 base from J, the gap between germline ends came to 15 bases. The CDR3 protein is CASSPPGKASYNEQFF. In DNA form, the CDR3 reads TGTGCCAGCAGCCCCCCAGGGAAAGCATCCTACAATGAGCAGTTCTTC.

The rearrangement links TRBV7-9 to TRBJ1-2; TRBD1 might be the D (6 bases). From germline, CDR1 is SEHNR and CDR2 FQNEAQ (reference sequence). This CDR3 spans 13 amino acids. Trimming stripped 1 base from V and 6 bases from J, with 9 bases between. CDR3 amino acids: CASSLGQDHGYTF. CDR3 nucleotides: TGTGCCAGCAGCTTAGGACAGGATCATGGCTACACCTTC.

As to this clone: Other nucleotide sequences in the sample specify the same CDR3. This sequence joins TRBV6-1 and TRBJ2-3, with D possibly TRBD2 on 7 matching bases. With 3 bases removed from V and 1 base from J, the gap between germline ends came to 11 bases. The CDR3 runs 15 residues. Germline V gene lookup returns CDR1 MNHNS and CDR2 SASEGT. The CDR3 loop reads CASSEAGAGTDTQYF. DNA of the CDR3: TGTGCCAGCAGTGAGGCGGGGGCCGGCACAGATACGCAGTATTTT.

The chain joins TRBV7-2 to TRBJ2-7; D ambiguous. V shed 1 base and J shed 5 bases, with 9 bases lying between them. The germline gives CDR1 SGHTA, CDR2 FQGNSA. The CDR3 has 13 residues. The CDR3 nucleotides read TGTGCCAGCAGCTTAGTGGCGGTCAACGAGCAGTACTTC. It yields the protein CASSLVAVNEQYF.

This clone was counted only a few times. An end of the junction differs from the germline gene, which may be a read error. The rearrangement uses TRBV7-2 and TRBJ2-1; D gene ambiguous. Germline V gene lookup returns CDR1 SGHTA and CDR2 FQGNSA. This CDR3 comprises 11 residues. The CDR3 loop is CASSSHNEQFF. CDR3 bases: TGTGCCAGCAGCTCCCACAATGAGCAGTTCTTC.

The rearrangement links TRBV15 to TRBJ2-1; 8 bases align to TRBD1. V lost 5 bases and J lost 2; bases outside the gene matches: 8. CDR3 size: 16 residues. Per germline, CDR1 LNHNV and CDR2 YYDKDF (reference sequence). CDR3 residues: CATSDPRTGTYNEQFF. CDR3 nucleotide sequence: TGTGCCACCAGCGACCCTAGGACAGGGACCTACAATGAGCAGTTCTTC.

The V call is TRBV27, the J call TRBJ2-3; TRBD2 agrees at 7 bases. Germline values: CDR1 MNHEY, CDR2 SMNVEV (reference sequence). Unmatched junction bases numbered 15, after V lost 3 bases and J lost 0 bases. This CDR3 has 19 amino acids. CDR3 amino acids: CASSLRPLIREASTDTQYF. CDR3 DNA: TGTGCCAGCAGTTTGAGACCCCTAATACGGGAGGCTAGCACAGATACGCAGTATTTT.

The chain uses TRBV5-6 and TRBJ1-5; TRBD1 might be the D (5 bases). The CDR3 extends over 18 amino acids. V dropped 1 base and J dropped 0 bases, with 17 bases sitting between them. The germline V gene has CDR1 SGHDT and CDR2 YYEEEE. In DNA, the CDR3 is TGTGCCAGCAGCTTGTGGGGACTTACTTCGTATAGCAATCAGCCCCAGCATTTT. Protein product: CASSLWGLTSYSNQPQHF.